The rows below give T cell receptor beta chains drawn from one sample of a study of blood T cell repertoires in COVID-19. Measured with immunoSEQ multiplex PCR; TCRdb has only the in-frame clones, and not every one. There are about 360,000 clones in the sample; 80% to 90% occur only once, and around 7.5% lies in the top ten. Sample: peripheral blood. The receptors originated from a woman aged 55-69 years with COVID-19, enrolled during active disease. Each CDR3 is given with its conserved first and last residue. Fields, in order: D gene, J gene, V gene, clone size, CDR3 length, CDR3 protein, CDR3 DNA. D genes are given only for firm matches. Clone sizes are given selectively: once, few, many, or a class where the clone is expanded.

NA | TRBJ1-5 | TRBV6-5 | NA | 13 | CASSRQSHQPQHF | TGTGCCTCGTCGCGGCAGAGCCATCAGCCCCAGCATTTT
NA | TRBJ1-2 | TRBV27 | NA | 14 | CASSSLTGPYGYTF | TGTGCCAGCAGTTCCTTGACAGGTCCCTATGGCTACACCTTC
NA | TRBJ2-2 | TRBV5-4 | once | 15 | CASSPKNRDTGELFF | TGTGCCAGCAGCCCCAAAAATCGGGACACCGGGGAGCTGTTTTTT
NA | TRBJ1-2 | TRBV3-1/TRBV3-2 | NA | 14 | CASSLPQVNYGYTF | TGTGCCAGCAGCCTCCCGCAGGTTAACTATGGCTACACCTTC
NA | TRBJ1-4 | TRBV6-6 | once | 15 | CAARGGNRPEEKLFF | TGTGCCGCTCGGGGGGGAAACCGTCCGGAGGAAAAACTGTTTTTT
NA | TRBJ1-1 | TRBV11-3 | NA | 13 | CASRNTGNTEAFF | TGTGCCAGCAGAAATACAGGGAACACTGAAGCTTTCTTT
NA | TRBJ1-3 | TRBV10-3 | NA | 16 | CAIRISLSSAWNTIYF | TGTGCCATCAGAATCAGTCTTAGCTCGGCCTGGAACACCATATATTTT
NA | TRBJ1-1 | TRBV14 | NA | 17 | CASSQGVRRAMNTEAFF | TGTGCCAGCAGCCAAGGTGTGAGAAGAGCGATGAACACTGAAGCTTTCTTT
TRBD1 | TRBJ2-3 | TRBV10-3 | NA | 13 | CAISESLGGVQYF | TGTGCCATCAGTGAGTCGTTAGGGGGCGTGCAGTATTTT
NA | TRBJ2-3 | TRBV4-1 | once | 17 | CASSQGPRERTADTQYF | TGCGCCAGCAGCCAAGGGCCTCGGGAAAGGACGGCAGATACGCAGTATTTT
NA | TRBJ2-7 | TRBV3-1/TRBV3-2 | few | 13 | CASSHQISNEQYF | TGTGCCAGCAGCCACCAAATCAGTAACGAGCAGTACTTC
TRBD1 | TRBJ1-4 | TRBV6-1 | NA | 17 | CASSKGGNSYTNEKLFF | TGTGCCAGCAGTAAAGGGGGCAACTCGTACACTAATGAAAAACTGTTTTTT